These 3 T cell receptor beta chains were all obtained from the same sample, sequenced in a study of cytomegalovirus exposure and HLA in healthy donors. It was with 60 Vbeta and 13 Jbeta primers that the PCR ran. Method: immunoSEQ multiplex PCR; TCRdb's copy keeps in-frame clones and lacks some. The sample consists of 120,000 or so clones, around 77% of them appearing once. Sample: PBMCs. All receptors derive from a man between 18 and 29 years old in good health and CMV-seropositive.

V and J are TRBV7-9 and TRBJ1-5; D possibly corresponds to TRBD1 (5 bases). The CDR3 spans 15 residues. CDR1 and CDR2 from the germline V gene are SEHNR and FQNEAQ (reference sequence). Trimming removed 4 bases from V and 0 bases from J, with 10 bases in between. The DNA of the CDR3 is TGTGCCAGCAGCTCGGGACTTTATAGCAATCAGCCCCAGCATTTT. Encoded protein: CASSSGLYSNQPQHF.

This clone has just one count. The chain combines TRBV6-5 with TRBJ2-7; the match to TRBD1 covers 7 bases. Germline V gene lookup returns CDR1 MNHEY and CDR2 SVGAGI. This CDR3 is 15 amino acids long. V dropped 0 bases and J dropped 5; count of bases not matched to a gene: 7. The CDR3 nucleotides are TGTGCCAGCAGTTACTCCAGACAGGGCCCCAACGAGCAGTACTTC. Translated: CASSYSRQGPNEQYF.

The rearrangement uses TRBV18 and TRBJ2-3; D is uncertain. This CDR3 region has 12 residues. In germline, CDR1 is KGHSH, CDR2 LQKENI. V lost 6 bases, J lost 0 bases, and 4 bases lay in between. Written as DNA, the CDR3 is TGTGCCAGCTCCTTTAGCACAGATACGCAGTATTTT. Its translation is CASSFSTDTQYF.